The rows below give T cell receptor beta chains drawn from one sample of a study of blood T cell repertoires in COVID-19. The protocol was immunoSEQ multiplex PCR, while the TCRdb copy is restricted to in-frame clones and leaves out a portion. The sample yields more than 200,000 clones, 80% to 90% seen once. Sequenced: PBMCs or T cells enriched from blood (not recorded which). All receptors come from a woman younger than 45 who had recovered from COVID-19. Each CDR3 is given with its conserved first and last residue. D genes are given only for firm matches. The size field is filled for only some rows; it gives once, few, many or a size class.

cdr3_aa	cdr3_nt	cdr3_length	v_call	d_call	clone_size	j_call
CASSFKNWTGVNTEAFF	TGCGCCAGCAGCTTCAAAAATTGGACAGGGGTGAACACTGAAGCTTTCTTT	17	TRBV4-3	TRBD1	-	TRBJ1-1
CATPSGNHPSNEQFF	TGTGCCACCCCTAGCGGGAATCATCCCTCCAATGAGCAGTTCTTC	15	TRBV2	TRBD2	-	TRBJ2-1
CASSKRSHTGELFF	TGTGCCAGCAGCAAGCGGAGTCACACCGGGGAGCTGTTTTTT	14	TRBV4-2	-	-	TRBJ2-2
CASSPRTSETNNEQFF	TGTGCCAGCAGCCCCCGGACTAGCGAGACCAACAATGAGCAGTTCTTC	16	TRBV9	TRBD2	-	TRBJ2-1
CSVEVQRQETQYF	TGCAGCGTTGAAGTACAGAGACAAGAGACCCAGTACTTC	13	TRBV29-1	-	-	TRBJ2-5
CAILTGRGTEAFF	TGTGCCATCCTGACAGGGCGAGGGACTGAAGCTTTCTTT	13	TRBV2	TRBD1	-	TRBJ1-1
CASNDRQGSTEAFF	TGTGCCAGCAACGACCGACAGGGGAGCACTGAAGCTTTCTTT	14	TRBV6-6	TRBD1	-	TRBJ1-1
CASSWTGGIKPQHF	TGTGCCAGCAGCTGGACAGGGGGTATCAAGCCCCAGCATTTT	14	TRBV28	TRBD1	-	TRBJ1-5
CAISESIRGYTGELFF	TGTGCCATCAGTGAGTCTATTAGGGGGTACACCGGGGAGCTGTTTTTT	16	TRBV10-3	-	-	TRBJ2-2
CASSPHLDRADMNTEAFF	TGTGCCAGCAGTCCTCACCTCGACAGGGCCGACATGAACACTGAAGCTTTCTTT	18	TRBV27	TRBD1	-	TRBJ1-1
CAIREGEMNTEAFF	TGTGCCATCAGAGAGGGGGAGATGAACACTGAAGCTTTCTTT	14	TRBV10-3	-	-	TRBJ1-1
CASKFSVGINQPQHF	TGTGCCAGTAAATTTTCTGTGGGCATCAATCAGCCCCAGCATTTT	15	TRBV19	-	-	TRBJ1-5
CASSTPGQRSNQPQHF	TGTGCCAGCAGCACGCCGGGACAGAGAAGCAATCAGCCCCAGCATTTT	16	TRBV7-9	TRBD1	few	TRBJ1-5
CASSIALGGDRPKNTEAFF	TGTGCCAGTAGTATAGCTTTGGGGGGGGACCGACCCAAGAACACTGAAGCTTTCTTT	19	TRBV19	-	-	TRBJ1-1
CSVEDSRRPSGRAGETQYF	TGCAGCGTTGAAGATAGTAGGCGTCCTAGCGGGAGGGCCGGAGAGACCCAGTACTTC	19	TRBV29-1	TRBD2	-	TRBJ2-5
CASSLGQGGLDTQYF	TGTGCCAGCAGCTTAGGGCAGGGGGGTCTAGATACGCAGTATTTT	15	TRBV7-6	-	-	TRBJ2-3
CASTGIKIRENTEAFF	TGTGCCAGTACCGGCATAAAAATCCGGGAGAACACTGAAGCTTTCTTT	16	TRBV5-6	-	-	TRBJ1-1
CASSLDPNRAYNSPLHF	TGCGCCAGCAGCTTGGACCCAAACAGGGCCTATAATTCACCCCTCCACTTT	17	TRBV5-1	-	-	TRBJ1-6
CASSLTQVNTEAFF	TGTGCCAGCAGCTTAACACAGGTGAACACTGAAGCTTTCTTT	14	TRBV11-1	-	-	TRBJ1-1
CASSKDRSYNEQFF	TGTGCCAGCAGCAAGGACAGGAGTTACAATGAGCAGTTCTTC	14	TRBV7-2	TRBD1	few	TRBJ2-1
CASSQDGSINEQFF	TGTGCCAGCAGCCAAGACGGTAGCATAAATGAGCAGTTCTTC	14	TRBV4-2	-	-	TRBJ2-1
CASSLRSGKSYNEQFF	TGTGCCAGCAGCTTGCGTAGCGGGAAATCCTACAATGAGCAGTTCTTC	16	TRBV5-4	TRBD2	-	TRBJ2-1
CASGLVLGDRGGHAEAFF	TGTGCTAGTGGTTTGGTACTTGGGGACAGGGGAGGTCATGCTGAAGCTTTCTTT	18	TRBV12-5	TRBD1	-	TRBJ1-1
CATSDLTGPADTDTQYF	TGTGCCACCAGTGACCTGACAGGGCCAGCAGACACAGATACGCAGTATTTT	17	TRBV24-1	TRBD1	-	TRBJ2-3
CASSLWGDLGNQATGELFF	TGTGCCAGCAGCTTGTGGGGGGACCTGGGAAACCAAGCCACCGGGGAGCTGTTTTTT	19	TRBV5-6	-	-	TRBJ2-2
CASSLAARSGNTIYF	TGTGCCAGTAGTTTGGCGGCCCGCTCTGGAAACACCATATATTTT	15	TRBV19	-	-	TRBJ1-3
CASSEAARNQPQHF	TGTGCCAGCAGTGAAGCCGCCAGGAATCAGCCCCAGCATTTT	14	TRBV2	-	-	TRBJ1-5
CASSPRTNYGYTF	TGTGCCAGCAGTCCCCGTACAAACTATGGCTACACCTTC	13	TRBV27	-	-	TRBJ1-2
CAIRENTEAFF	TGTGCCATACGAGAGAACACTGAAGCTTTCTTT	11	TRBV2	-	-	TRBJ1-1
CASSSKGDTDTQYF	TGTGCCAGCAGCTCGAAGGGGGACACAGATACGCAGTATTTT	14	TRBV7-9	-	-	TRBJ2-3
CASSQDPQGGGPGTQYF	TGCGCCAGCAGCCAAGATCCACAGGGGGGAGGGCCAGGTACGCAGTATTTT	17	TRBV4-3	-	few	TRBJ2-3
CATSDPDREATDTQYF	TGTGCCACCAGTGACCCGGACCGGGAAGCCACAGATACGCAGTATTTT	16	TRBV24-1	-	few	TRBJ2-3
CASRAGRNTEAFF	TGTGCCAGTAGGGCAGGGCGGAACACTGAAGCTTTCTTT	13	TRBV19	-	few	TRBJ1-1